Below are 6 T cell receptor beta chains sequenced from a single sample in a study of shared clonotypes between healthy human individuals. Assay: immunoSEQ multiplex PCR; the TCRdb copy retains only in-frame clones and omits some. The table shows a few hundred thousand clones, with roughly 97% occurring only once. Specimen: naive CD4+ T cells sorted from blood. Subset in this sample: CD45RA+ positively selected. The receptors here all came from a woman in her twenties or thirties in good health.

The V call is TRBV7-2, the J call TRBJ2-5; 10 bases agree with TRBD2. With 3 bases clipped from V and 5 bases from J, the junction kept 6 bases outside the gene matches. The CDR3 has 15 residues. The V gene's germline CDR1 is SGHTA and CDR2 FQGNSA. CDR3 in amino acids: CASSFGLAGGETQYF. In DNA, the CDR3 is TGTGCCAGCAGCTTCGGGTTAGCGGGAGGTGAGACCCAGTACTTC.

CDR3 region: CASSQTGGVTNEKLFF. For the CDR3, the DNA is TGCGCCAGCAGCCAGACAGGGGGCGTAACTAATGAAAAACTGTTTTTT. The V call is TRBV4-1, the J call TRBJ1-4, with 10 positions matching TRBD1. V shed 3 bases and J 1 base; nucleotides not matched to a gene: 2. Per germline, CDR1 MGHRA and CDR2 YSYEKL. The CDR3 totals 16 residues.

This chain links TRBV4-1 with TRBJ2-5; TRBD2 aligns across 7 bases. The CDR3 extends over 17 amino acids. The V and J ends lost 0 bases and 0 bases, in that order; junction bases with no gene match: 7. Germline values: CDR1 MGHRA, CDR2 YSYEKL. CDR3 loop: CASSQDFLAANQETQYF. CDR3 in DNA: TGCGCCAGCAGCCAAGATTTCCTAGCGGCTAACCAAGAGACCCAGTACTTC.

This clone has only one observation. J is TRBJ2-2 and V is TRBV5-5, with TRBD1 as a possible D gene (6 bases). Trimming took 5 bases from V and 3 from J, leaving 17 bases between them. Germline-derived CDR1 and CDR2 are SGHKS and YYEKEE (reference sequence). The CDR3 loop spans 16 amino acids. CDR3 in DNA: TGTGCCAGCAGGGTGATTACAGGGATCTACACCGGGGAGCTGTTTTTT. Amino acid sequence: CASRVITGIYTGELFF.

The J gene is TRBJ2-3, the V gene TRBV10-1; a possible D gene is TRBD1 (6 bases). The V and J ends lost 3 bases and 3 bases respectively, with 7 bases between them. Germline V gene sequence: CDR1 WNHNN, CDR2 SYGVQD (reference sequence). CDR3 length: 13 amino acids. CDR3 in amino acids: CASSDRGTDTQYF. The CDR3 region has the DNA TGCGCCAGCAGTGACAGGGGAACAGATACGCAGTATTTT.

This chain links TRBV5-6 with TRBJ1-6; D gene uncertain. The germline gives CDR1 SGHDT, CDR2 YYEEEE. This CDR3 has 16 residues. V was pared by 0 bases and J by 5 bases, with 12 bases between. CDR3 sequence: CASSLGWTGNNSPLHF. CDR3 DNA sequence: TGTGCCAGCAGCTTGGGTTGGACGGGGAATAATTCACCCCTCCACTTT. The variable domain in full, completed from reference TRBV5-6 and TRBJ1-6, reads DAGVTQSPTHLIKTRGQQVTLRCSPKSGHDTVSWYQQALGQGPQFIFQYYEEEERQRGNFPDRFSGHQFPNYSSELNVNALLLGDSALYLCASSLGWTGNNSPLHFGNGTRLTVT.